The next 10 T cell receptor beta chains were all read from a single sample in a study of CD8+CD57+ T cells in acquired aplastic anemia. The TCR beta profiling, which covered VDJ combination and CDR3 sequence, was carried out using genomic DNA as the template. TCRdb called the reads again in MiXCR, with one record for every CDR3 protein. The table has a few hundred thousand distinct CDR3 sequences, 34% seen once. The sample was sorted CD4+, CD8+, or CD8+CD57+ T cells (not recorded which) from PBMCs. Receptors were obtained from a human donor in good health, serving as a control.

This clonotype was detected ten times or more. The V call is TRBV20-1, the J call TRBJ1-5, with TRBD1 matching 10 bases. The CDR3 length is 14 residues. The germline gives CDR1 DFQATT, CDR2 SNEGSKA (reference sequence). Trimming at V came to 3 bases and at J to 5 bases, leaving 4 bases not matched to a gene. This CDR3 reads CSARDRGKDQPQHF. The CDR3 coding sequence is TGCAGTGCTAGGGACAGGGGGAAGGATCAGCCCCAGCATTTT.

The chain is built from TRBV6-1 and TRBJ2-3, with D perhaps matching TRBD1 (5 bases). The DNA end lines up better with TRBJ1-5; the J call may be wrong. Germline V gene data show CDR1 as MNHNS and CDR2 as SASEGT. This CDR3 comprises 13 residues. CDR3 sequence (DNA): TGTGCCAGCTTGGGGCAGAGCACAGATACGCAGCATTTT. This gives the protein CASLGQSTDTQHF.

This clonotype was seen many times. The chain recombines TRBV29-1 with TRBJ2-7; a possible D gene is TRBD1 (5 bases). Germline CDR1 and CDR2: SQVTM and ANQGSEA. This CDR3 is 12 amino acids long. Trimming removed 5 bases from V and 2 bases from J, with 10 bases in between. The CDR3 bases are TGCAGCGTTCGGACATCTACCTACGAGCAGTACTTC. It codes for CSVRTSTYEQYF.

The chain uses TRBV12-5 and TRBJ1-4, with D maybe TRBD1 (5 bases). CDR1 is LGHNT, CDR2 FRNRAP, per germline. The CDR3 spans 18 residues. V was cut by 6 bases and J by 2 bases, with 22 bases left in between. The CDR3 protein is CASGNRPLGGITNEKLFF. CDR3 bases: TGTGCTAGTGGCAATCGACCCTTGGGGGGGATTACTAATGAAAAACTGTTTTTT.

This clonotype has just a few counts. Germline is not matched at one junction end, which may reflect a read error. The rearrangement links TRBV29-1 to TRBJ2-1, with 8 bases that match TRBD2. Germline CDR1 reads SQVTM; CDR2 reads ANQGSEA. The CDR3 has 20 residues. The CDR3 protein is CSVEVRSGTTLGLGYNGQFF. The CDR3 DNA is TGCAGCGTTGAAGTCCGTAGCGGGACCACCTTGGGGCTTGGTTACAATGGGCAGTTCTTC.

The rearrangement links TRBV2 to TRBJ2-3; TRBD2 matches at 15 bases. Germline trimming cut 5 bases from V and 7 bases from J; bases unmatched to any gene: 4. The CDR3 is 15 residues long. Germline V gene data show CDR1 as SNHLY and CDR2 as FYNNEI. CDR3 coding DNA: TGTGCCAGCAGTCCGGGACTAGCGGGGGGACATACGCAGTATTTT. This encodes CASSPGLAGGHTQYF. Full variable domain (remainder filled in from reference TRBV2 and TRBJ2-3): EPEVTQTPSHQVTQMGQEVILRCVPISNHLYFYWYRQILGQKVEFLVSFYNNEISEKSEIFDDQFSVERPDGSNFTLKIRSTKLEDSAMYFCASSPGLAGGHTQYFGPGTRLTVL.

This chain joins TRBV20-1 and TRBJ2-5; TRBD2 aligns across 8 bases. The V and J ends lost 5 bases and 2 bases, in that order; junction bases with no gene match: 4. Germline V gene lookup returns CDR1 DFQATT and CDR2 SNEGSKA (reference sequence). This CDR3 comprises 13 residues. Here the CDR3 DNA reads TGCAGTGCTCTACTAGCGGCACAAGAGACCCAGTACTTC. Its protein product is CSALLAAQETQYF.

This clonotype was seen at least ten times. The rearrangement joins TRBV12-3 or TRBV12-4 to TRBJ1-2, with 7 bases identical to TRBD1. The CDR3 has 13 amino acids. V lost 2 bases to trimming and J lost 8 bases; unmatched junction nucleotides: 5. The CDR3 reads CASSLNRGRGYTF. CDR3 nucleotides: TGTGCCAGCAGTTTAAATAGGGGGCGAGGCTACACCTTC.

The chain employs TRBV6-2 or TRBV6-3 and TRBJ2-3; 15 bases map to TRBD2. Germline values: CDR1 MNHEY, CDR2 SVGEGT. The CDR3 consists of 17 residues. Losses at the gene ends were 2 bases for V and 5 bases for J; bases not matched to a gene: 5. The CDR3 DNA sequence: TGTGCCAGCAGTTACCTAAGGACTAGCGGGGGGGGAGATACGCAGTATTTT. It yields the protein CASSYLRTSGGGDTQYF.

This clonotype was recorded many times. The V gene is TRBV2, the J gene TRBJ2-7, with TRBD1 identical over 11 bases. CDR1 and CDR2 (germline): SNHLY, FYNNEI. The V and J ends lost 6 bases and 4 bases, in that order; junction bases with no gene match: 11. The CDR3 is 16 amino acids. This CDR3 is CASRERTGGPLYEQYF. For the CDR3, the DNA is TGTGCCAGCAGGGAGCGGACAGGGGGCCCCCTGTACGAGCAGTACTTC.